This T cell receptor (beta chain) comes out of a study of T cell clonality in common variable immunodeficiency. General observations from the study: CVID subjects showed higher TCRbeta clonality than healthy controls. Repertoire-complication correlations in CVID were limited by patient heterogeneity. CVID subjects shared fewer TCRbeta clones than healthy controls did.

In its sample, this clone was seen many times. Its antigen is not known. The CDR3 end lies 3 residues beyond the end of the read and is filled in from the germline J gene. Caucasian heritage predominated among both patients and controls. The assay was immunoSEQ multiplex PCR, and TCRdb's table has in-frame clones only and misses some. The sample contains roughly 58,000 clones, none of them singletons. Germline CDR1 reads LGHNA; CDR2 reads YNFKEQ. The V end was cut by 6 bases, the J end by 4 bases, with 12 bases between. The CDR3 is 14 residues long. Specimen: peripheral blood mononuclear cells. The chain combines TRBV4-2 with TRBJ2-2; D may be TRBD2 (7 bases). The clonotype was recovered from a person aged 18-70 years in good health. The DNA read from the CDR3 is TGTGCCAGCAGGGGGGGGCCGGGCACCGGGGAG. It is translated as CASRGGPGTGE. In full, the CDR3 reads CASRGGPGTGELFF.